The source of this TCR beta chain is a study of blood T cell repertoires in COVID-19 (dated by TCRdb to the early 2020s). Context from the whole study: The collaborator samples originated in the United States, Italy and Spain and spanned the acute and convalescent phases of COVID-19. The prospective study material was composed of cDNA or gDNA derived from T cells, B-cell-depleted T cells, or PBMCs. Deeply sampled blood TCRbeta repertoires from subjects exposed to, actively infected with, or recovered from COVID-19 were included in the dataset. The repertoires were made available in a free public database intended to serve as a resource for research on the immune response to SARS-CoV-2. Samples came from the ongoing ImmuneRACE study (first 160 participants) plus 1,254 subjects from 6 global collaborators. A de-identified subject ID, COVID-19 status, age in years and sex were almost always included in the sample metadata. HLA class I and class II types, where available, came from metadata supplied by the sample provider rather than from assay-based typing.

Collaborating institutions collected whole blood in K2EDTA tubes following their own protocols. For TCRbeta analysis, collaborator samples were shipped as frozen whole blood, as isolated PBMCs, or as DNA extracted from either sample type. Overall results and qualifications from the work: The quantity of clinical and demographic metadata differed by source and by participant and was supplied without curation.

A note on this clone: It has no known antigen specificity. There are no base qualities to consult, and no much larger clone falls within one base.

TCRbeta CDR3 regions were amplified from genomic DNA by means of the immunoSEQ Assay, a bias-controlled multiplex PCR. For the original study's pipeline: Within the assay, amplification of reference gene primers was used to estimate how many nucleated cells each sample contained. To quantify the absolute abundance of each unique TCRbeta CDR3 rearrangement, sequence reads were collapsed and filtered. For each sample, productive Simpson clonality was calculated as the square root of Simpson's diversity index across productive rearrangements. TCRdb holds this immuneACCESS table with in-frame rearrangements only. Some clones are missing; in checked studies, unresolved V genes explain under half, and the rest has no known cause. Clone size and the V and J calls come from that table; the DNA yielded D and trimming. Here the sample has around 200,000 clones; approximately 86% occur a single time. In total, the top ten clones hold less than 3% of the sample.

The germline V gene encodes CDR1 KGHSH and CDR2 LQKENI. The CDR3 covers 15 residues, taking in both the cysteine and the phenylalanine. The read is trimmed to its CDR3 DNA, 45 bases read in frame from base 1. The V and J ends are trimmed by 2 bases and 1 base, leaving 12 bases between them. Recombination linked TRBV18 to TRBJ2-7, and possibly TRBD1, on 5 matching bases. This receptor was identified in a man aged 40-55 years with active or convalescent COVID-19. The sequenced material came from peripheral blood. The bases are TGTGCCAGCTCACCAAAAGGGGCCCTATCCTACGAGCAGTACTTC. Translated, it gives CASSPKGALSYEQYF.